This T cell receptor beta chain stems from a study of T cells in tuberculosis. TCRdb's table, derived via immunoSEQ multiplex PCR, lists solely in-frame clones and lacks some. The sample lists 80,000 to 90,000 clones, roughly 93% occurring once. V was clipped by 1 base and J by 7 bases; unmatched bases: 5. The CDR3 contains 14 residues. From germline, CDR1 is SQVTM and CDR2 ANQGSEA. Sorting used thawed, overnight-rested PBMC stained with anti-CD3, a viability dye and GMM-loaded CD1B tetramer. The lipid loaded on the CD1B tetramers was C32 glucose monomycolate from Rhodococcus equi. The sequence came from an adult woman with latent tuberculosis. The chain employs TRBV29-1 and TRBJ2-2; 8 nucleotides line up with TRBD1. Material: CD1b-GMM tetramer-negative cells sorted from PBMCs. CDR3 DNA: TGCAGCGTTGAAGCAGGGGGCGCGGACGGGGAGCTGTTTTTT. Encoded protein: CSVEAGGADGELFF.